These 4 T cell receptor beta chains were sequenced from one sample in a study of T cells in Graves' hyperthyroidism and ophthalmopathy. The TCR beta CDR3 regions underwent amplification using RNA transcripts as the source. HTBI primers were the set used in a first-round RT-PCR of the TCR CDR3. TCRdb re-analysed the multiplex PCR reads in MiXCR, keeping a single row per CDR3 protein. In the table there are 500,000 to 650,000 distinct CDR3 sequences, approximately 14% of which are singletons. Sequencing used blood. The source of these receptors is a woman in her forties or fifties with Graves' ophthalmopathy.

The chain employs TRBV4-2 and TRBJ2-7, with 11 bases aligning to TRBD2. The CDR3 runs 15 residues. Losses at the gene ends were 4 bases for V and 6 bases for J; bases not matched to a gene: 8. CDR1 and CDR2 (germline): LGHNA, YNFKEQ. DNA of the CDR3: TGTGCCAGCAGCCGAGAACTAGCGGGAGTTCCCGAGCAGTACTTC. Its translation is CASSRELAGVPEQYF.

This clonotype was seen ten or more times. V gene TRBV6-1 combines with J gene TRBJ1-1; D gene ambiguous. CDR1 is MNHNS and CDR2 is SASEGT in the germline V gene. This CDR3 is built from 13 residues. Trimming pared 4 bases from V and 3 bases from J, leaving 9 bases between. Written as DNA, the CDR3 is TGTGCCAGCAGTGCGGTAATCGACACTGAAGCTTTCTTT. Protein: CASSAVIDTEAFF.

The chain uses TRBV24-1 and TRBJ2-7, with 12 bases matching TRBD1. This CDR3 contains 16 residues. The V and J ends lost 3 bases and 6 bases, in that order; junction bases with no gene match: 8. The germline V gene encodes CDR1 KGHDR and CDR2 SFDVKD. CDR3 loop: CATSDQPGQGAAEQYF. CDR3 DNA: TGTGCCACCAGTGATCAACCGGGACAGGGGGCGGCCGAGCAGTACTTC.

This chain connects TRBV6-5 to TRBJ2-3, with 7 nucleotides matching TRBD2. V gave up 3 bases and J gave up 6 bases; unmatched junction bases: 9. Germline V CDR1 and CDR2: MNHEY, SVGAGI. The CDR3 covers 15 residues. CDR3 nucleotides: TGTGCCAGCAGTTATGGGGGACTACCTTCGGATACGCAGTATTTT. This encodes CASSYGGLPSDTQYF.